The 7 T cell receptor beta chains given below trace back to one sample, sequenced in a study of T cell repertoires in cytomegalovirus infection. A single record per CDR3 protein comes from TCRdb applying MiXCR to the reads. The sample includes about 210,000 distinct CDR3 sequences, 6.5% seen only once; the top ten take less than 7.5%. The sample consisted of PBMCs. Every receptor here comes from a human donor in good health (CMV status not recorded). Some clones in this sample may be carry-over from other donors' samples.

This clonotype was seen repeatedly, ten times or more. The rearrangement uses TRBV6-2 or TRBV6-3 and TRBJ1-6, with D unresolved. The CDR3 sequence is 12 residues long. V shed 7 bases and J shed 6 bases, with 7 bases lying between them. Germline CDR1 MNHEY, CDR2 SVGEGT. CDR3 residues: CASNDGNSPLHF. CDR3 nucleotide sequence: TGTGCCAGCAACGACGGTAATTCACCCCTCCACTTT.

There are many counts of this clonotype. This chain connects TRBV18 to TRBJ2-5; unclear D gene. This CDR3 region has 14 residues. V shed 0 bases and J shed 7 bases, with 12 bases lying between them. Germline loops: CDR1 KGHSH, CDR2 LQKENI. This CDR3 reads CASSPPGPLGTQYF. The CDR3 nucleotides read TGTGCCAGCTCACCACCAGGACCGTTGGGGACCCAGTACTTC.

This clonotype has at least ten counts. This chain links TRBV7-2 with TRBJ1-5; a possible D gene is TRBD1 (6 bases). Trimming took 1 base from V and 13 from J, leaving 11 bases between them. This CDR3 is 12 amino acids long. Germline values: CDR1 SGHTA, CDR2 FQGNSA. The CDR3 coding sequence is TGTGCCAGCAGCTTAGTCGGGGGCCCTCAGCATTTT. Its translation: CASSLVGGPQHF.

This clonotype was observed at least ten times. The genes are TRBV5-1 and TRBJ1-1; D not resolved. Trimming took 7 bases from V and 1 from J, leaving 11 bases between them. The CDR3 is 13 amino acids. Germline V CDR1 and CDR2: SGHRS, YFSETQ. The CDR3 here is CASSTQENTEAFF. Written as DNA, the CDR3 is TGCGCCAGCTCAACGCAGGAGAACACTGAAGCTTTCTTT. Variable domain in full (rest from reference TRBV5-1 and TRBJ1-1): KAGVTQTPRYLIKTRGQQVTLSCSPISGHRSVSWYQQTPGQGLQFLFEYFSETQRNKGNFPGRFSGRQFSNSRSEMNVSTLELGDSALYLCASSTQENTEAFFGQGTRLTVV.

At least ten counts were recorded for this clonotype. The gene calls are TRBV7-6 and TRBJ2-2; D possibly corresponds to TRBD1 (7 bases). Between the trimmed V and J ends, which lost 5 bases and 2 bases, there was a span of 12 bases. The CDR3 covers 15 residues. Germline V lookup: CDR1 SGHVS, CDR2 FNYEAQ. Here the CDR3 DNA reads TGTGCCAGCAGCCCCGGAGGGGGCAACACCGGGGAGCTGTTTTTT. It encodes CASSPGGGNTGELFF.

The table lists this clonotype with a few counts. CDR3 nucleotides: TGTGCCAGCAGGACCTCAACGGTTTCGAACACTGAAGCTTTCTTT. It codes for CASRTSTVSNTEAFF. This rearrangement joins TRBV2 to TRBJ1-1, with no clear D. Germline CDR1 and CDR2: SNHLY and FYNNEI. V dropped 6 bases and J dropped 1 base, with 15 bases sitting between them. This CDR3 is built from 15 residues.

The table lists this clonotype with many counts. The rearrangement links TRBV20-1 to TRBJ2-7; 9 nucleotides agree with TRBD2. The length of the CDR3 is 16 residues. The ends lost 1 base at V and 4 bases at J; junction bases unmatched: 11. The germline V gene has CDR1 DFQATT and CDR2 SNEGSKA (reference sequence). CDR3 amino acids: CSARARGGGAAYEQYF. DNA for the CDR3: TGCAGTGCTAGAGCCCGGGGCGGGGGGGCCGCGTACGAGCAGTACTTC.